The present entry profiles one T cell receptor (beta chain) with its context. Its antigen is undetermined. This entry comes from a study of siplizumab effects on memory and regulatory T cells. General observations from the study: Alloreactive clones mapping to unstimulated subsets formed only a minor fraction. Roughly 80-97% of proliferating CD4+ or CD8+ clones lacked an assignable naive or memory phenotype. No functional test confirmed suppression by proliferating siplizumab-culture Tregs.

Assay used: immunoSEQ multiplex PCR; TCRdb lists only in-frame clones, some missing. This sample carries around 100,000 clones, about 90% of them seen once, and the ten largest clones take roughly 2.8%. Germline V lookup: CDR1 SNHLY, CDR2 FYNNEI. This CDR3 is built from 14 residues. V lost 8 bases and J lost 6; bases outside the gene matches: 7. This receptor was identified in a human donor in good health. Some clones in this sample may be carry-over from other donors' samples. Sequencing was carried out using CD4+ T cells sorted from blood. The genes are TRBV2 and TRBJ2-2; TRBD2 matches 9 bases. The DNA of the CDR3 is TGTGCCAGCCGTAAAGTAGCGGGAGCCGGGGAGCTGTTTTTT. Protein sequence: CASRKVAGAGELFF.